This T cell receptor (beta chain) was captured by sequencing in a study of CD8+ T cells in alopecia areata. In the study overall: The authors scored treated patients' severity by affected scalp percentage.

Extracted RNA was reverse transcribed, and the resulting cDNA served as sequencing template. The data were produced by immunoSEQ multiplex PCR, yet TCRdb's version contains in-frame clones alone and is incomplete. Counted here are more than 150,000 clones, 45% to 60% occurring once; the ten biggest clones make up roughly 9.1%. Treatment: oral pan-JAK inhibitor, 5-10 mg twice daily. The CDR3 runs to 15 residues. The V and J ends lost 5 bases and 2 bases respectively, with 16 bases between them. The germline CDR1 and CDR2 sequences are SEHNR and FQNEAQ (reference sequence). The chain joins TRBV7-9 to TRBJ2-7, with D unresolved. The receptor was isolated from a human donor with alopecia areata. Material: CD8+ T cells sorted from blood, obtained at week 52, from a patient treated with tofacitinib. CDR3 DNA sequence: TGTGCCAGCAGCGCAACTCTAGAACCACCCTACGAGCAGTACTTC. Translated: CASSATLEPPYEQYF.